This is a list of T cell receptor beta chains from one sample in a study of cytomegalovirus exposure and HLA in healthy donors. Produced via immunoSEQ multiplex PCR; TCRdb's table is partial and in-frame only. The sample includes some 87,000 clones, 78% seen only once; the top ten take less than 6.5%. The sequenced material came from PBMCs. These TCRs come from a young man in good health and CMV-seropositive. The CDR3 runs from the conserved cysteine through the conserved F or W. A D gene is named only where the DNA matches it firmly. The listing skips clone size in some rows; elsewhere it reads once, few, many or a size class.

abundance,v_gene,j_gene,d_gene,CDR3aa,CDR3nt
few,TRBV29-1,TRBJ2-5,NA,CSVAHRGGGTQYF,TGCAGCGTTGCGCACAGGGGAGGAGGGACCCAGTACTTC
NA,TRBV11-2,TRBJ1-4,TRBD1,CASSLRGGLGSNEKLFF,TGTGCCAGCAGCTTAAGAGGGGGCTTGGGATCTAATGAAAAACTGTTTTTT
NA,TRBV27,TRBJ2-7,NA,CASSLTTGYEQYF,TGTGCCAGCAGTTTAACGACGGGCTACGAGCAGTACTTC
NA,TRBV5-1,TRBJ1-2,NA,CASSLAGEFYGYTF,TGCGCCAGCAGCTTGGCCGGGGAATTCTATGGCTACACCTTC
NA,TRBV27,TRBJ2-7,TRBD1,CASSLGRTGYEQYF,TGTGCCAGCAGTTTAGGCCGGACAGGGTACGAGCAGTACTTC
NA,TRBV18,TRBJ2-7,NA,CASSRKITGFDYEQYF,TGTGCCAGCTCCCGTAAAATAACAGGGTTTGACTACGAGCAGTACTTC
NA,TRBV4-1,TRBJ1-1,NA,CASRDISGRSLMNTEAFF,TGCGCCAGCAGAGACATAAGCGGAAGGTCGCTCATGAACACTGAAGCTTTCTTT
NA,TRBV28,TRBJ1-1,TRBD1,CASSDRVPNTEAFF,TGTGCCAGCAGTGACAGGGTACCGAACACTGAAGCTTTCTTT
NA,TRBV7-2,TRBJ2-2,TRBD2,CASSLGAGTMKSGELFF,TGTGCCAGCAGCTTAGGAGCTGGGACTATGAAGAGCGGGGAGCTGTTTTTT
NA,TRBV14,TRBJ1-1,NA,CASSPTQRGETEAFF,TGTGCCAGCAGCCCGACCCAGCGGGGGGAGACTGAAGCTTTCTTT
NA,TRBV9,TRBJ2-7,TRBD2,CASSSYLAGPYEQYF,TGTGCCAGCAGCTCATATCTAGCGGGACCCTACGAGCAGTACTTC
NA,TRBV5-1,TRBJ2-7,TRBD2,CASSSGGAYEQYF,TGCGCCAGCAGCTCGGGGGGGGCCTACGAGCAGTACTTC
NA,TRBV28,TRBJ2-7,TRBD2,CASRLAGKTYEQYF,TGTGCCAGCAGGCTAGCGGGAAAAACCTACGAGCAGTACTTC
NA,TRBV27,TRBJ1-1,NA,CASSSRRGTEAFF,TGTGCCAGCAGCAGCCGGAGGGGCACTGAAGCTTTCTTT
NA,TRBV7-9,TRBJ2-7,NA,CASSRLAETSYEQYF,TGTGCCAGCAGCCGATTAGCGGAAACGTCCTACGAGCAGTACTTC
NA,TRBV25-1,TRBJ2-5,TRBD2,CASTPSRGGRETQYF,TGTGCCAGCACCCCTTCTCGGGGGGGACGAGAGACCCAGTACTTC
NA,TRBV6-1,TRBJ2-5,NA,CASSVQGTSWETQYF,TGTGCCAGCAGTGTCCAGGGGACCTCATGGGAGACCCAGTACTTC
once,TRBV2,TRBJ1-1,NA,CATQGEANTEAFF,TGTGCCACCCAGGGTGAGGCGAACACTGAAGCTTTCTTT
few,TRBV7-9,TRBJ1-1,NA,CASSLAEGMNTEAFF,TGTGCCAGCAGCTTAGCCGAGGGCATGAACACTGAAGCTTTCTTT
NA,TRBV19,TRBJ1-1,TRBD1,CASSMDRARNTEAFF,TGTGCCAGTAGTATGGACAGGGCGAGGAACACTGAAGCTTTCTTT
NA,TRBV4-1,TRBJ2-3,TRBD2,CASSRLAGASDTQYF,TGCGCCAGCAGCCGTCTAGCGGGAGCCTCAGATACGCAGTATTTT
NA,TRBV28,TRBJ1-4,NA,CASSPRREREKLFF,TGTGCCAGCAGTCCACGCAGGGAACGAGAAAAACTGTTTTTT
NA,TRBV5-4,TRBJ1-2,TRBD1,CASSPGGQGNYGYTF,TGTGCCAGCAGTCCGGGTGGACAGGGCAACTATGGCTACACCTTC
NA,TRBV18,TRBJ2-5,TRBD1,CASSPNRGKETQYF,TGTGCCAGCTCACCAAACAGGGGTAAAGAGACCCAGTACTTC
NA,TRBV6-5,TRBJ1-3,NA,CASSYVGPGNTIYF,TGTGCCAGCAGTTATGTGGGGCCTGGAAACACCATATATTTT
NA,TRBV5-1,TRBJ2-1,NA,CASREGQHNEQFF,TGCGCCAGCAGAGAGGGTCAGCACAATGAGCAGTTCTTC
NA,TRBV2,TRBJ2-1,NA,CASRDWTRRKYNEQFF,TGTGCCAGCAGAGACTGGACCCGGAGGAAATACAATGAGCAGTTCTTC
once,TRBV5-4,TRBJ2-1,TRBD2,CASTPRGSGRDRYNEQFF,TGTGCCAGCACCCCGAGGGGGAGCGGGAGAGATCGGTACAATGAGCAGTTCTTC
once,TRBV18,TRBJ1-2,TRBD1,CASSPRTGEIYGYTF,TGTGCCAGCTCACCACGGACAGGGGAAATCTATGGCTACACCTTC
once,TRBV13,TRBJ1-2,NA,CASSLRGDYGYTF,TGTGCCAGCAGCCTAAGAGGTGACTATGGCTACACCTTC
NA,TRBV11-2,TRBJ2-5,TRBD2,CASSVFRLAGVTQYF,TGTGCCAGCAGCGTTTTCCGACTAGCCGGGGTGACCCAGTACTTC
NA,TRBV11-2,TRBJ2-2,TRBD2,CASSSQGGLANTGELFF,TGTGCCAGCAGCTCCCAGGGCGGACTAGCAAACACCGGGGAGCTGTTTTTT
NA,TRBV28,TRBJ1-1,NA,CASSRRGIEAFF,TGTGCCAGCAGTCGTAGGGGGATTGAAGCTTTCTTT
NA,TRBV4-1,TRBJ2-2,TRBD2,CASSQEWGEGGELFF,TGCGCCAGCAGCCAAGAATGGGGGGAGGGCGGGGAGCTGTTTTTT
NA,TRBV13,TRBJ2-7,TRBD2,CASSLGGTSGSYEQYF,TGTGCCAGCAGCTTAGGAGGGACTAGCGGGAGTTACGAGCAGTACTTC
NA,TRBV7-7,TRBJ2-1,TRBD2,CASSLALASGNNEQFF,TGTGCTAGCAGCTTAGCGCTGGCTAGCGGGAACAATGAGCAGTTCTTC
NA,TRBV30,TRBJ2-1,TRBD2,CAWSVASGKVKQFF,TGTGCCTGGAGTGTGGCTAGCGGGAAGGTTAAGCAGTTCTTC
NA,TRBV28,TRBJ1-5,NA,CASSLFPLGQPQHF,TGTGCCAGCAGTTTATTTCCTCTAGGTCAGCCCCAGCATTTT
few,TRBV6-1,TRBJ2-6,NA,CAITYVANVLTF,TGTGCCATTACATACGTGGCCAACGTCCTGACTTTC
NA,TRBV7-2,TRBJ2-7,NA,CASGLGLAYEQYF,TGTGCCAGCGGCTTAGGGCTAGCCTACGAGCAGTACTTC
once,TRBV19,TRBJ1-1,NA,CASSIRGGGTEAFF,TGTGCCAGTAGTATAAGGGGGGGCGGCACTGAAGCTTTCTTT
NA,TRBV7-6,TRBJ2-7,TRBD1,CASRQRTGYEQYF,TGTGCCAGCAGGCAAAGGACAGGATACGAGCAGTACTTC
NA,TRBV5-4,TRBJ2-7,NA,CASSLDPGGIYEQYF,TGTGCCAGCAGCTTGGATCCCGGGGGAATCTACGAGCAGTACTTC
NA,TRBV5-1,TRBJ1-1,NA,CASSPTREGTEAFF,TGCGCCAGCAGCCCAACCAGGGAAGGCACTGAAGCTTTCTTT
NA,TRBV6-5,TRBJ2-7,NA,CASSYGAGTYEQYF,TGTGCCAGCAGTTACGGGGCGGGAACCTACGAGCAGTACTTC
NA,TRBV6-5,TRBJ2-3,NA,CASSLGLSTDTQYF,TGTGCCAGCAGTCTAGGCCTTAGCACAGATACGCAGTATTTT
NA,TRBV7-9,TRBJ1-1,TRBD1,CASSEDRGRWTEAFF,TGTGCCAGCAGCGAGGACAGGGGGCGTTGGACTGAAGCTTTCTTT
NA,TRBV6-5,TRBJ2-7,NA,CASSPRWHYEQYF,TGTGCCAGCAGTCCCCGATGGCATTACGAGCAGTACTTC
NA,TRBV4-1,TRBJ2-5,TRBD2,CASSFRDYPKETQYF,TGCGCCAGCAGCTTCCGGGACTACCCTAAAGAGACCCAGTACTTC
few,TRBV7-8,TRBJ1-1,NA,CASSFEASAKAFF,TGTGCCAGCAGCTTTGAGGCATCGGCCAAAGCTTTCTTT
NA,TRBV5-1,TRBJ2-7,NA,CASSGSSYEQYF,TGCGCCAGCAGCGGGAGCTCCTACGAGCAGTACTTC
NA,TRBV11-2,TRBJ2-2,NA,CASSFTGTQNTGELFF,TGTGCCAGCAGCTTTACCGGGACTCAGAACACCGGGGAGCTGTTTTTT
few,TRBV27,TRBJ1-2,NA,CASSLTGSYGYTF,TGTGCCAGCAGCCTCACAGGCTCCTATGGCTACACCTTC
few,TRBV28,TRBJ1-1,TRBD1,CASSLTSRDRLGVEAFF,TGTGCCAGCAGTCTCACGTCCCGGGACAGGCTCGGCGTTGAAGCTTTCTTT
few,TRBV11-2,TRBJ2-1,TRBD2,CASSLGLAGIEQFF,TGTGCCAGCAGCCTAGGACTAGCGGGGATTGAGCAGTTCTTC
NA,TRBV21-1,TRBJ1-5,NA,CASSHVGTDLFSNQPQHF,TGTGCCAGCAGCCATGTGGGGACAGACCTCTTTAGCAATCAGCCCCAGCATTTT
NA,TRBV9,TRBJ2-7,TRBD1,CASSPGQDEQYF,TGTGCCAGCAGCCCGGGACAGGACGAGCAGTACTTC
NA,TRBV7-9,TRBJ2-1,NA,CASRASMEDEQFF,TGTGCCAGCAGGGCTAGCATGGAGGATGAGCAGTTCTTC
NA,TRBV27,TRBJ2-7,TRBD1,CASSYRGRYEQYF,TGTGCCAGCAGTTACAGGGGGCGATACGAGCAGTACTTC
once,TRBV27,TRBJ1-1,NA,CASSLSGRTEAFF,TGTGCCAGCAGTTTATCGGGGCGGACTGAAGCTTTCTTT